Shown below are 7 T cell receptor beta chains from a single sample sequenced in a study of T cell responses to AZD1222 COVID-19 vaccine. TCRdb's copy holds only in-frame clones and misses some; the assay was immunoSEQ multiplex PCR. The sample holds 90,000 to 130,000 clones, around 90% seen once. This sample comprised peripheral blood, obtained on day 0 of AZD1222 vaccination. The receptors come from an adult in good health.

The CDR3, as DNA: TGTGCCAGCAGCTTGGGGGAGACTGACGGAAACACCATATATTTT. This gives the protein CASSLGETDGNTIYF. The chain uses TRBV5-8 and TRBJ1-3; D is undetermined. The CDR3 runs 15 residues. Germline-derived CDR1 and CDR2 are SGHTS and YDEGEE. Between the trimmed V and J ends, which lost 0 bases and 4 bases, there was a span of 11 bases. The variable domain in full, completed from reference TRBV5-8 and TRBJ1-3, reads EAGVTQSPTHLIKTRGQQATLRCSPISGHTSVYWYQQALGLGLQFLLWYDEGEERNRGNFPPRFSGRQFPNYSSELNVNALELEDSALYLCASSLGETDGNTIYFGEGSWLTVV.

The rearrangement joins TRBV27 to TRBJ2-7; weak D call: TRBD2 (6 bases). CDR1 is MNHEY and CDR2 is SMNVEV in the germline V gene (reference sequence). This CDR3 is built from 15 residues. Trimming cost V 2 bases and J 9 bases, with 20 bases left between them. CDR3 region: CASSLHSGLTLWQYF. DNA of the CDR3: TGTGCCAGCAGTTTACACTCGGGACTCACACTTTGGCAGTACTTC.

This clone was seen once. This rearrangement joins TRBV30 to TRBJ1-1; possibly TRBD1 for D (6 bases). This CDR3 region has 12 residues. Per germline, CDR1 GTSNPN and CDR2 SVGIG (reference sequence). V lost 5 bases and J 1 base, leaving 8 bases between the germline ends. The CDR3 loop reads CAWDRQNTEAFF. The CDR3 nucleotides are TGTGCCTGGGACAGGCAGAACACTGAAGCTTTCTTT.

This chain connects TRBV3-1 (or the pseudogene TRBV3-2) to TRBJ2-3, with a tentative D call TRBD2 (5 bases). Germline CDR1 LGHDT, CDR2 YNNKEL (reference sequence). This CDR3 region has 15 residues. Trimming took off 3 bases at V and 8 bases at J, with 18 bases between the two ends. The CDR3 spells CASSHPRGIRATQYF. The CDR3, as DNA: TGTGCCAGCAGCCATCCTCGAGGGATAAGGGCTACGCAGTATTTT.

The V call is TRBV19, the J call TRBJ1-5; weak D call: TRBD1 (5 bases). Germline V CDR1 and CDR2: LNHDA, SQIVND (reference sequence). Trimming shortened V by 4 bases and J by 2 bases, and 12 bases separated the two germline ends. This CDR3 is built from 15 residues. The CDR3 nucleotides read TGTGCCAGTAGTAAGGTTGGGGGTGGCAATCAGCCCCAGCATTTT. Protein product: CASSKVGGGNQPQHF. The complete variable domain, with remaining parts taken from reference TRBV19 and TRBJ1-5, reads DGGITQSPKYLFRKEGQNVTLSCEQNLNHDAMYWYRQDPGQGLRLIYYSQIVNDFQKGDIAEGYSVSREKKESFPLTVTSAQKNPTAFYLCASSKVGGGNQPQHFGDGTRLSIL.

V is TRBV30 and J is TRBJ2-3; D gene uncertain. Germline CDR1 is GTSNPN and CDR2 is SVGIG (reference sequence). The CDR3 has 14 amino acids. The ends were cut back, 1 base at V and 0 bases at J, with 8 bases in the middle. The CDR3 spells CAWSDVTSTDTQYF. The CDR3 coding sequence is TGTGCCTGGAGTGACGTGACTAGCACAGATACGCAGTATTTT.

The chain combines TRBV28 with TRBJ1-2; possible D gene TRBD1, 5 bases. Trimming stripped 3 bases from V and 5 bases from J, with 10 bases between. The germline CDR1 and CDR2 sequences are MDHEN and SYDVKM. This CDR3 is 13 amino acids long. Written as DNA, the CDR3 is TGTGCCAGCAGTTTGGGACCGGGATATGGCTACACCTTC. As protein: CASSLGPGYGYTF.